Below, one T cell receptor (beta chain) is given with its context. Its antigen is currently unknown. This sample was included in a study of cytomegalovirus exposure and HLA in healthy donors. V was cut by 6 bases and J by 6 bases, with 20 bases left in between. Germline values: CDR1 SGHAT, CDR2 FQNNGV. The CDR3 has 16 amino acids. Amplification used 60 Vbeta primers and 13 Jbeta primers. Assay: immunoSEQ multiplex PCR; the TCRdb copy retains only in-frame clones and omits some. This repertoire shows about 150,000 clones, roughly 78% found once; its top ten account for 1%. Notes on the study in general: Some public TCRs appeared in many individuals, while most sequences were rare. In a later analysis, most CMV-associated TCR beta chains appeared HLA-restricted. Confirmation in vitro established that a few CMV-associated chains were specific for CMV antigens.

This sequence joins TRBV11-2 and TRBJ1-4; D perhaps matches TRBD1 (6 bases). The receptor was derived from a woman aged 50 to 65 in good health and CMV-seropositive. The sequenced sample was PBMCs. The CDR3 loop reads CASSIQAGTNHEKLFF. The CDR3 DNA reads TGTGCCAGCAGTATCCAGGCCGGGACAAACCATGAAAAACTGTTTTTT.